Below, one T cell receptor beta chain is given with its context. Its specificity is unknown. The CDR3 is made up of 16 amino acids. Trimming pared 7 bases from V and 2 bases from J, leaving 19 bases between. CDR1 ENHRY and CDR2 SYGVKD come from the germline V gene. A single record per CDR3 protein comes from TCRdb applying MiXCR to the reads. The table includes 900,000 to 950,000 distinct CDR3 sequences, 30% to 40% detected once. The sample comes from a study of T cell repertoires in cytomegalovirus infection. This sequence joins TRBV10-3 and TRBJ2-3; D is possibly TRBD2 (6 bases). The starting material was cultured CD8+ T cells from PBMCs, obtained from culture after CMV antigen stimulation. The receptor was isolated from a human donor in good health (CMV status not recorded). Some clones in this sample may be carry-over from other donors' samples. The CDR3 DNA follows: TGTGCCATCACCCCGCAACCGGGACTCAACACAGATACGCAGTATTTT. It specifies CAITPQPGLNTDTQYF.